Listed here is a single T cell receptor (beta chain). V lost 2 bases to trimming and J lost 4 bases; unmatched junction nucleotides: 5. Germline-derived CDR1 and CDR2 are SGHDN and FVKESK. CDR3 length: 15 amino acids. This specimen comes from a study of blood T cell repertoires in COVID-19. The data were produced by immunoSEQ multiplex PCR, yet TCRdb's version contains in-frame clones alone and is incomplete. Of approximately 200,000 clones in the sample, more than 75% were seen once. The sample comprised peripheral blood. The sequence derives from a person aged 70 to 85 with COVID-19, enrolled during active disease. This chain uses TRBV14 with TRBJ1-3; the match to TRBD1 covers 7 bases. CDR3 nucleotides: TGTGCCAGCAGCCAATACAGGGGACAAGGAAACACCATATATTTT. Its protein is CASSQYRGQGNTIYF.